The T cell receptor (beta chain) under discussion was sequenced for a study of human T cells and chemical hapten exposure (dated by TCRdb to about 2021). Notes on the research overall: For sensitization, 2% DPC in acetone was applied to a 2 cm by 2 cm area of upper inner arm skin. Patch testing was performed on the upper back with Finn chambers containing 0.01% DPC, and the patch tests were scored after 6 days according to International Contact Dermatitis Research Group standards. Under 30 alopecia patients gave blood for TCR sequencing at one to four time points (pre-sensitization, 2, 6 and 24 weeks). Blood samples were taken from patients before sensitization (week 0) and at 2, 6 and about 24 weeks after DPC sensitization. Libraries were pooled for sequencing, and variation in per-sample TCR yields was attributed mainly to small differences in library volumes within the pool. Throughout the approximately 22-week study period, patients were also given weekly therapeutic DPC doses on the scalp. The study tracked peripheral blood TCR repertoire changes in vivo during primary and secondary sensitization to the hapten diphenylcyclopropenone (DPC) in alopecia patients. Most of the patients in the cohort were female, and the cohort covered alopecia areata with under or over 50% scalp involvement, alopecia totalis and alopecia universalis. General conclusions and limits of the study: Because all patients had alopecia, a presumed autoimmune disease, the immune response of the patients might differ from that of healthy individuals. After repeated subsampling, the strength of the expansion versus patch-test correlation and the threshold at which it became significant changed. The number of PT1 expanded TCRs positively correlated with patch test score, significant at thresholds 8, 16 and 32 but not 4. Expanded TCRs formed significantly more large CDR3 similarity clusters than pre-sensitization or healthy control sets, consistent with antigen-driven responses. DPC sensitization did not change how many TCRs were above 1 in 1000 frequency, and no evidence was found of alterations in global repertoire structure.

The time point label, read with the paper, signifies: pre-sensitization, week 0. Taken with the paper, the label for treatment or condition translates to: therapeutic diphenylcyclopropenone sensitization with weekly scalp DPC. At every patch-test visit, the blood draw took place before the patch test was put on. Eligible patients were aged 18 to 70, diagnosed with alopecia, deemed suitable for DPC therapy, and excluded if pregnant. Total RNA was extracted from unfractionated whole blood collected in Tempus Blood RNA tubes. Ten or more counts support this clonotype. What antigen it recognizes has not been identified. Within one base of it there is no much larger clone, and no base qualities were kept. Receptor amplification or capture employed RACE. For sequencing, a NextSeq 500 was employed. During library preparation, unique molecular identifiers were attached to individual cDNA molecules so that TCRs could be counted quantitatively and reproducibly. Both TCR alpha and TCR beta chains were sequenced from each blood RNA sample. The study's processing was this. Samples had a median of about 90,000 TCRs, with a range from roughly 23,224 to 750,000. V, J and CDR3 annotation of the TCR reads was carried out using the Decombinator software suite. For PS versus PT1 abundance plots, all samples were subsampled to the same number of TCRs (28,000). TCRs were defined as expanded if absent before sensitization and observed at least eight times at the 2-week time point. The raw public data were reprocessed by TCRdb itself: fastp quality trimming at Q25, MiXCR clonotype calling, in-frame beta chains only. When rows share a CDR3 protein, they turn into one entry using the most common DNA and genes. The V and J calls and clone size come from TCRdb's table, not from the authors' own analysis. The sample records about 62,000 distinct CDR3 sequences, approximately 6.7% of which are singletons. Approximately 1.7% of the sample belongs to the ten largest clones.

The germline V gene encodes CDR1 DFQATT and CDR2 SNEGSKA (reference sequence). V loses 8 bases at its end and J loses 5 bases; junction bases beyond the gene matches: 9. The CDR3 contains 14 residues, cysteine and phenylalanine counted. Just the 42-base CDR3 DNA is kept, in frame starting at base 1. The chain uses TRBV20-1 and TRBJ2-3; TRBD2 aligns with 11 central bases. The TCR originated in a woman aged 25 to 39 with alopecia areata. Some clones in this sample may be carry-over from other donors' samples. The sample here was whole blood, taken in connection with sensitization to the hapten diphenylcyclopropenone (DPC). The CDR3 loop reads CSSPGLAVRDTQYF. The sequenced DNA is TGCAGTTCTCCGGGACTAGCGGTTAGAGATACGCAGTATTTT.